This TCR beta chain was captured in a study of human T cells and chemical hapten exposure. The time point denotes: patch test 1, 2 weeks after DPC sensitization. As for treatment: therapeutic diphenylcyclopropenone sensitization with weekly scalp DPC. TCRdb recomputed calls from the RACE reads with MiXCR, one row per CDR3 protein. This table holds around 99,000 distinct CDR3 sequences, around 12% found once. The sequence came from a woman aged 40 to 50 with alopecia areata. Some clones in this sample may be carry-over from other donors' samples. The specimen was whole blood, collected in connection with sensitization to the hapten diphenylcyclopropenone (DPC).

The CDR3 DNA reads TGCGCCAGCAGCCAAGCGGGCAGCATGAACACTGAAGCTTTCTTT. It codes for CASSQAGSMNTEAFF. The rearrangement links TRBV4-1 to TRBJ1-1; D is unclear. The CDR3 is made up of 15 amino acids. Germline CDR1 reads MGHRA; CDR2 reads YSYEKL. Trimming pared 1 base from V and 0 bases from J, leaving 9 bases between.